These 21 T cell receptor beta chains originate from one sample sequenced in a study of response to subunit inactivated influenza vaccine. TCRdb recomputed calls from the RT-PCR reads with MiXCR, one row per CDR3 protein. Of approximately 170,000 distinct CDR3 sequences in the sample, less than 15% were seen once. This sample was shared with a second study, whose subject was T cells expressing NK-cell markers. As that report states: What made the TCR beta cDNA was 5'RACE template switching with UMIs.

The material was CD8+ T cells sorted from PBMCs, obtained roughly 13 days after vaccination. All receptors come from a man aged 50 or older who received an inactivated influenza vaccine.

The chain links TRBV28 to TRBJ2-1, with TRBD1 as a possible D gene (5 bases). The CDR3 consists of 13 residues. The germline CDR1 and CDR2 sequences are MDHEN and SYDVKM. V lost 10 bases, J lost 4 bases, and 14 bases lay in between. This CDR3 is CAISPGAYNEQFF. The CDR3 DNA follows: TGTGCCATCAGCCCTGGGGCATACAATGAGCAGTTCTTC.

This sequence joins TRBV6-5 and TRBJ1-1, with a possible D match to TRBD1 (6 bases). In germline, CDR1 is MNHEY, CDR2 SVGAGI. The CDR3 is 12 residues long. The V end was cut by 0 bases, the J end by 9 bases, with 8 bases between. CDR3 DNA: TGTGCCAGCAGTTACTCAGGGGGACAAGCTTTCTTT. This gives the protein CASSYSGGQAFF.

V is TRBV4-3 and J is TRBJ2-2; the match to TRBD1 covers 7 bases. The V gene's germline CDR1 is LGHNA and CDR2 YSLEER. V dropped 0 bases and J dropped 1; count of bases not matched to a gene: 8. The CDR3 length is 18 residues. CDR3 sequence: CASSQDGGRGLNTGELFF. DNA of the CDR3: TGCGCCAGCAGCCAAGATGGAGGTAGGGGGCTGAACACCGGGGAGCTGTTTTTT.

V is TRBV12-3 or TRBV12-4 and J is TRBJ2-2; D is possibly TRBD1 or TRBD2 (5 bases each). V lost 4 bases to trimming and J lost 8 bases, with 11 bases between them. This CDR3 is 13 amino acids long. The CDR3, as DNA: TGTGCCAGCAGTTCCACCTGGGGGGGGGAGCTGTTTTTT. It is translated as CASSSTWGGELFF.

This clonotype was seen more than once but under ten times. The rearrangement links TRBV6-4 to TRBJ2-1; 13 bases agree with TRBD2. Looked up from germline, CDR1 is MRHNA and CDR2 is SNTAGT. The CDR3 is 18 residues long. Trimming took 11 bases from V and 1 from J; bases not matched to a gene: 14. CDR3 coding DNA: TGTGCCCCCGAGCGGACTAGCGGGAGTAAAGTATCCTACAATGAGCAGTTCTTC. The encoded protein is CAPERTSGSKVSYNEQFF.

The rearrangement joins TRBV7-9 to TRBJ2-1; 9 bases match TRBD2. The CDR3 has 15 residues. J was trimmed by 9 bases and V by 5 bases; bases with no gene match: 11. Germline CDR1 is SEHNR and CDR2 is FQNEAQ (reference sequence). The CDR3 DNA follows: TGTGCCAGCAGCATCAGCGGGAGGCCCCTAGGTGAGCAGTTCTTC. This codes for CASSISGRPLGEQFF.

The chain carries TRBV14 and TRBJ1-2; 8 bases align to TRBD1. Trimming removed 0 bases from V and 6 bases from J; junction bases left unmatched: 9. The length of the CDR3 is 16 residues. Germline V lookup: CDR1 SGHDN, CDR2 FVKESK. The CDR3 is CASSQDLTGGENGYTF. In DNA form, the CDR3 reads TGTGCCAGCAGCCAAGATCTTACAGGGGGAGAGAATGGCTACACCTTC. The full variable domain, rest sourced from reference TRBV14 and TRBJ1-2, is EAGVTQFPSHSVIEKGQTVTLRCDPISGHDNLYWYRRVMGKEIKFLLHFVKESKQDESGMPNNRFLAERTGGTYSTLKVQPAELEDSGVYFCASSQDLTGGENGYTFGSGTRLTVV.

This clonotype was counted many times. This chain links TRBV5-1 with TRBJ2-1; a weak D match, TRBD1 (5 bases). Trimming removed 3 bases at V and 7 bases at J, with 8 bases between. Germline loops: CDR1 SGHRS, CDR2 YFSETQ. CDR3 size: 12 residues. The CDR3 bases are TGCGCCAGCAGCTGGACAAATAATGAGCAGTTCTTC. This encodes CASSWTNNEQFF.

In its sample, this clonotype was seen a few times. The V gene is TRBV28, the J gene TRBJ2-1; D not certain. The CDR3 extends over 13 amino acids. V lost 1 base, J lost 8 bases, and 9 bases lay in between. CDR1 and CDR2 from the germline V gene are MDHEN and SYDVKM. The CDR3 nucleotides are TGTGCCAGCAGTTTATTGGGTGTCGATGAGCAGTTCTTC. Translating it yields CASSLLGVDEQFF.

This clonotype was observed a handful of times. The junction departs from germline at one end; a sequencing error may be responsible. V and J are TRBV7-7 and TRBJ2-5; D uncertain. This CDR3 is built from 14 residues. Germline V gene sequence: CDR1 SSHAT, CDR2 FNYEAQ (reference sequence). The CDR3 loop reads CASSLEVNQETQYF. The CDR3, as DNA: TGTGCTAGCAGCTTAGAGGTGAACCAAGAGACCCAGTACTTC.

The DNA of the CDR3 is TGCGCCAGCAGCTTGCGGGGGGCTGAAGCTTTCTTT. Encoded protein: CASSLRGAEAFF. The chain employs TRBV5-1 and TRBJ1-1, with D tentatively TRBD1 (5 bases). V was clipped by 1 base and J by 6 bases, with 7 bases between them. Germline V gene sequence: CDR1 SGHRS, CDR2 YFSETQ. The CDR3 loop spans 12 amino acids.

The genes are TRBV25-1 and TRBJ2-5; 9 bases align to TRBD1. This CDR3 has 16 residues. V trimming: 3 bases; J trimming: 2 bases; junction bases outside the gene matches: 7. From germline, CDR1 is MGHDK and CDR2 SYGVNS. The chain's CDR3 is CASSDFRDREQETQYF. The CDR3 DNA reads as TGTGCCAGCAGTGACTTCCGGGACAGGGAGCAAGAGACCCAGTACTTC.

This clonotype showed up just a few times. The chain couples TRBV7-2 to TRBJ2-7; TRBD2 matches at 11 bases. Losses at the gene ends were 2 bases for V and 7 bases for J; bases not matched to a gene: 7. Germline V gene lookup returns CDR1 SGHTA and CDR2 FQGNSA. There are 15 residues in the CDR3. For the CDR3, the DNA is TGTGCCAGCAGCTTAAGTAGCGGGGGGGCGAGTGAGCAGTACTTC. It yields the protein CASSLSSGGASEQYF. The full variable domain, with the rest looked up from reference TRBV7-2 and TRBJ2-7, is GAGVSQSPSNKVTEKGKDVELRCDPISGHTALYWYRQSLGQGLEFLIYFQGNSAPDKSGLPSDRFSAERTGGSVSTLTIQRTQQEDSAVYLCASSLSSGGASEQYFGPGTRLTVT.

The chain employs TRBV12-3 or TRBV12-4 and TRBJ1-2; no clear D gene. V was shortened by 0 bases and J by 4 bases, with 6 bases between the two germline ends. The CDR3 has 13 residues. This CDR3 is CASSLAGPYGYTF. For the CDR3, the DNA is TGTGCCAGCAGTTTAGCAGGCCCCTATGGCTACACCTTC.

The rearrangement links TRBV2 to TRBJ2-2; 7 nucleotides agree with TRBD2. CDR1 is SNHLY and CDR2 is FYNNEI in the germline V gene. This CDR3 is 18 amino acids long. V lost 4 bases, J lost 3 bases, and 14 bases stayed unmatched. DNA of the CDR3: TGTGCCAGCAGTGCCCGCGCCCTAGCGGCGCTCGACACCGGGGAGCTGTTTTTT. Encoded protein: CASSARALAALDTGELFF. Filled out from reference TRBV2 and TRBJ2-2, the complete variable domain reads EPEVTQTPSHQVTQMGQEVILRCVPISNHLYFYWYRQILGQKVEFLVSFYNNEISEKSEIFDDQFSVERPDGSNFTLKIRSTKLEDSAMYFCASSARALAALDTGELFFGEGSRLTVL.

This clonotype was recorded many times. The chain combines TRBV2 with TRBJ2-1; D is uncertain. Germline-derived CDR1 and CDR2 are SNHLY and FYNNEI. This CDR3 region has 15 residues. The V end lost 6 bases, the J end lost 0 bases, and 12 bases lay between the germline ends. CDR3 DNA: TGTGCCAGCAGCGTTACAGCTAACTCCTACAATGAGCAGTTCTTC. It translates to CASSVTANSYNEQFF.

This clonotype showed up just a few times. The chain couples TRBV20-1 to TRBJ1-2; TRBD1 aligns across 7 bases. Germline lookup yields CDR1 DFQATT and CDR2 SNEGSKA (reference sequence). This CDR3 is built from 14 residues. Trimming at V came to 4 bases and at J to 7 bases, leaving 12 bases not matched to a gene. Here the CDR3 reads CSAMPGTELGGYTF. In nucleotides, the CDR3 is TGCAGTGCTATGCCCGGGACAGAGTTGGGTGGCTACACCTTC.

The sample holds a few counts of this clonotype. The chain uses TRBV12-3 or TRBV12-4 and TRBJ1-5; tentatively, D is TRBD1 (5 bases). V lost 2 bases and J lost 6, with 17 bases in between. This CDR3 is 16 amino acids long. The CDR3 nucleotides are TGTGCCAGCAGTTTATGGCGTGGCAGGGCCCGTCAGCCCCAGCATTTT. Protein: CASSLWRGRARQPQHF.

This clonotype was picked up a small number of times. The chain couples TRBV9 to TRBJ2-2, with D tentatively TRBD2 (6 bases). Germline assignment: CDR1 SGDLS and CDR2 YYNGEE. The CDR3 spans 12 residues. V lost 3 bases to trimming and J lost 7 bases, with 7 bases between them. Here the CDR3 DNA reads TGTGCCAGCAGCGAGACTAGCGGGGAGCTGTTTTTT. This gives the protein CASSETSGELFF.

The V gene is TRBV4-2, the J gene TRBJ2-3; TRBD2 agrees at 10 bases. Per germline, CDR1 LGHNA and CDR2 YNFKEQ. V was clipped by 2 bases and J by 10 bases; unmatched bases: 15. The CDR3 sequence is 17 residues long. The CDR3 DNA follows: TGTGCCAGCAGCCAATCCTCTAGCGGGGGCGCAGGGTGGGCGCAGTATTTT. As protein: CASSQSSSGGAGWAQYF.

This clonotype was found many times. This chain uses TRBV7-8 with TRBJ2-7; possible D gene TRBD1, 6 bases. The ends were cut back, 6 bases at V and 2 bases at J, with 17 bases in the middle. CDR1 and CDR2 (germline): SGHVS, FQNEAQ. The CDR3 runs 15 residues. The CDR3 protein is CASRPTRDNAYEQYF. In nucleotides, the CDR3 is TGTGCCAGCAGACCAACCCGGGACAACGCCTACGAGCAGTACTTC.